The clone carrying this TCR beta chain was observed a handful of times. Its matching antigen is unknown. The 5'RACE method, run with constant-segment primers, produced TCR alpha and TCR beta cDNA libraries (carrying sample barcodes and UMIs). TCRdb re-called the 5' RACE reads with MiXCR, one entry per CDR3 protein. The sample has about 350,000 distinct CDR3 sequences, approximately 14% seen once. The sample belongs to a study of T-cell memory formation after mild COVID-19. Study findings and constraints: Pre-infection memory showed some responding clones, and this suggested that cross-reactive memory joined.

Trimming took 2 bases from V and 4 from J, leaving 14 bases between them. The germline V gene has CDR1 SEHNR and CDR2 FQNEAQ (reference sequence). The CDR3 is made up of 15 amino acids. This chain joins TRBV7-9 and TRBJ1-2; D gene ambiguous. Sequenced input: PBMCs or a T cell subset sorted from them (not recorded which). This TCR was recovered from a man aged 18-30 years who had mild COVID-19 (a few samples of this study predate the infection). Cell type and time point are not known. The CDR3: CASSLTLSPLYGYTF. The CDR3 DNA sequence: TGTGCCAGCAGCTTAACGCTATCACCCCTCTATGGCTACACCTTC.